The 13 T cell receptor beta chains presented below share a single source sample, sequenced in a study of blood T cell repertoires in COVID-19. Clones were sequenced by immunoSEQ multiplex PCR, and TCRdb holds only the in-frame ones, with some missing. The repertoire has 210,000 or so clones, 65% to 90% of them found once; the top ten carry about 5.1%. The specimen sequenced was peripheral blood. The receptors were sampled from a man aged 50 to 60 with COVID-19, enrolled during active disease.

The chain couples TRBV10-3 to TRBJ1-5; TRBD1 aligns across 7 bases. V lost 7 bases to trimming and J lost 4 bases; unmatched junction nucleotides: 4. CDR1 and CDR2 (germline): ENHRY, SYGVKD. The CDR3 totals 13 residues. CDR3: CAITRGQNQPQHF. The CDR3 nucleotides are TGTGCCATCACTAGGGGGCAAAATCAGCCCCAGCATTTT.

The V call is TRBV29-1, the J call TRBJ1-4, with D tentatively TRBD1 (5 bases). V gave up 7 bases and J gave up 15 bases, with 27 bases separating them. CDR1 and CDR2 (germline): SQVTM, ANQGSEA. The length of the CDR3 is 14 residues. This CDR3 reads CSAAPGTGPQRLFF. The CDR3 coding sequence is TGCAGCGCTGCCCCCGGGACTGGGCCCCAAAGGTTGTTTTTT.

The gene calls are TRBV19 and TRBJ2-1; D possibly corresponds to TRBD2 (6 bases). Germline V gives CDR1 LNHDA, CDR2 SQIVND (reference sequence). Trimming shortened V by 3 bases and J by 8 bases, and 23 bases separated the two germline ends. The CDR3 totals 17 residues. In DNA, the CDR3 is TGTGCCAGTAGTATGATATGGTCGGCGGGGTCCAGGGATGAGCAGTTCTTC. Its protein is CASSMIWSAGSRDEQFF.

This clone was detected only once. The rearrangement joins TRBV6-2 or TRBV6-3 to TRBJ2-1; possibly TRBD2 for D (7 bases). V dropped 4 bases and J dropped 2 bases, with 21 bases sitting between them. The CDR3 is made up of 18 amino acids. CDR1 MNHEY and CDR2 SVGEGT come from the germline V gene. In nucleotides, the CDR3 is TGTGCCAGCAGTTCTCTACGGGGGCGGGGGCTAACCTACAATGAGCAGTTCTTC. Its translation is CASSSLRGRGLTYNEQFF.

The genes are TRBV9 and TRBJ1-5; 7 nucleotides align to TRBD1. V lost 4 bases and J lost 2; bases outside the gene matches: 6. The CDR3 extends over 15 amino acids. CDR1 SGDLS and CDR2 YYNGEE come from the germline V gene. The CDR3 nucleotides are TGTGCCAGCAGCCCGACAGGGCGCGGCAATCAGCCCCAGCATTTT. It specifies CASSPTGRGNQPQHF.

The V and J genes are TRBV6-6 and TRBJ2-1; a possible D gene is TRBD1 (5 bases). This CDR3 has 15 residues. V was shortened by 5 bases and J by 0 bases, with 11 bases between the two germline ends. Germline-derived CDR1 and CDR2 are MNHNY and SVGAGI (reference sequence). CDR3 sequence reads: CASSPDSVSYNEQFF. The CDR3 region has the DNA TGTGCCAGCAGTCCCGACAGCGTCTCCTACAATGAGCAGTTCTTC.

This chain connects TRBV6-2 or TRBV6-3 to TRBJ2-2, with 11 positions matching TRBD2. This CDR3 is 17 amino acids long. Trimming cost V 2 bases and J 1 base; bases outside gene matches: 3. Germline V lookup: CDR1 MNHEY, CDR2 SVGEGT. In nucleotides, the CDR3 is TGTGCCAGCAGTTACCCCGGACTAGCGGGGAACACCGGGGAGCTGTTTTTT. Amino acid sequence: CASSYPGLAGNTGELFF.

V and J are TRBV6-1 and TRBJ1-5; 7 bases line up with TRBD1. Looked up from germline, CDR1 is MNHNS and CDR2 is SASEGT. V lost 0 bases, J lost 0 bases, and 5 bases stayed unmatched. The CDR3 runs 17 residues. The CDR3 nucleotides read TGTGCCAGCAGTGAAGCAGCGACAGGGCCTAGCAATCAGCCCCAGCATTTT. It specifies CASSEAATGPSNQPQHF.

The genes are TRBV20-1 and TRBJ2-1; maybe TRBD1 (6 bases). This CDR3 has 11 amino acids. V was pared by 3 bases and J by 13 bases, with 13 bases between. Per germline, CDR1 DFQATT and CDR2 SNEGSKA (reference sequence). CDR3: CSASPTGLQFF. DNA for the CDR3: TGCAGTGCTAGTCCAACAGGGCTCCAGTTCTTC.

The chain employs TRBV5-1 and TRBJ1-2, with 8 bases fitting TRBD1. Germline CDR1 SGHRS, CDR2 YFSETQ. The CDR3 has 17 amino acids. Unmatched junction bases numbered 14, after V lost 4 bases and J lost 3 bases. CDR3 sequence: CASSKPRGDRSDYGYTF. The DNA for the CDR3 is TGCGCCAGCAGCAAACCGAGAGGGGACAGGTCAGACTATGGCTACACCTTC.

The chain carries TRBV9 and TRBJ2-7, with 13 bases lining up with TRBD2. This CDR3 has 16 amino acids. Germline V gene data show CDR1 as SGDLS and CDR2 as YYNGEE. The J segment lost 6 bases and the V segment lost 3 bases, leaving 9 bases of the junction unmatched. The CDR3 reads CASSGTSGGPFSEQYF. The CDR3 region has the DNA TGTGCCAGCAGCGGGACTAGCGGGGGCCCCTTTTCCGAGCAGTACTTC.

V is TRBV7-3 and J is TRBJ2-3, with a tentative D call TRBD2 (5 bases). This CDR3 is built from 14 residues. The V gene's germline CDR1 is SGHTA and CDR2 FQGTGA. With 6 bases removed from V and 1 base from J, the gap between germline ends came to 11 bases. CDR3 in DNA: TGTGCCAGCAGACGGACTCCCGGCACAGATACGCAGTATTTT. It specifies CASRRTPGTDTQYF.

The rearrangement uses TRBV7-9 and TRBJ2-1, with 7 bases lining up with TRBD2. The ends lost 6 bases at V and 3 bases at J; junction bases unmatched: 8. Germline-derived CDR1 and CDR2 are SEHNR and FQNEAQ (reference sequence). This CDR3 contains 15 residues. CDR3 sequence reads: CASRARGNVYNEQFF. The CDR3 nucleotides are TGTGCCAGCAGAGCGCGGGGGAATGTCTACAATGAGCAGTTCTTC. Full variable domain (remainder filled in from reference TRBV7-9 and TRBJ2-1): DTGVSQNPRHKITKRGQNVTFRCDPISEHNRLYWYRQTLGQGPEFLTYFQNEAQLEKSRLLSDRFSAERPKGSFSTLEIQRTEQGDSAMYLCASRARGNVYNEQFFGPGTRLTVL.